This T cell receptor beta chain is drawn from a study of T cells in Graves' hyperthyroidism and ophthalmopathy (dated 2019 in TCRdb). General notes on the study: Peripheral blood samples were taken at the time of initial diagnosis, prior to any treatment. To identify TCR V-J signatures that set the groups apart, the researchers used a discovery cohort of about a hundred patients, made up of 40 to 45 with Graves' ophthalmopathy and 55 to 65 with stable Graves' hyperthyroidism. Prospective prediction of ophthalmopathy was tested in an independent validation cohort of approximately 19 hyperthyroidism patients and 15 to 17 patients who later progressed to ophthalmopathy. The roughly 100 discovery patients were randomly divided into training and test sets at a 7:3 ratio. In addition, the study compared T-cell repertoires in thyroid tissue and in blood from roughly 6 Graves' hyperthyroidism patients. Once sampling was done, hyperthyroidism patients were given methimazole at a starting dose of 30 mg daily, whereas ophthalmopathy patients were given high-dose intravenous methylprednisolone. The paper describes TCR Vbeta CDR3 sequencing of 140 or so peripheral blood samples, made up of roughly 45 ophthalmopathy patients, roughly 80 hyperthyroidism patients and about 17 progressor patients.

As encoded in the germline V gene (reference sequence), CDR1 is SEHNR while CDR2 is FQNEAQ. The CDR3, cysteine through phenylalanine, is 14 amino acids long. Only the CDR3 region is kept as DNA, spanning 42 bases read in frame from base 1. V is pared back by 5 bases and J by 2 bases, with 10 bases lying between the germline termini. Amplification of TCR beta CDR3 regions was carried out from RNA transcripts. The first round of RT-PCR for the TCR CDR3 was performed with the HTBI primer set and the Qiagen OneStep RT-PCR kit. The libraries were constructed in a second round of multiplex PCR and then size-selected and purified. The libraries were sequenced on an Illumina HiSeq2000 using paired-end 100 bp reads. Under the source paper's analysis protocol: SOAPnuke was used to process the raw data, with reads discarded if the reads contained adapters or uncalled bases, had a mean Phred below 15, or lacked an exact constant-primer or identifier match. High-quality paired reads were merged using COPE v1.2.5, and each unique nucleotide sequence was defined as a clonotype. MiTCR v1.1 was used to align clonotypes to the IMGT TRBV, TRBD and TRBJ reference segments. Only V-J combinations with frequency above 0.0001, covering roughly 99% of repertoires, were analysed. A TCS score was defined as the ratio between F50 (clonal expansion) and ExV (chaos), using BLOSUM62-based TCRdist between CDR3 peptides within each V-J. Welch's t-statistics and random forest reduced just over 500 V-J features to 13, which were used in a naive Bayes classifier (R e1071). The similarity between thyroid and blood repertoires was quantified using the Morisita-Horn index. The raw public data were reprocessed by TCRdb itself: fastp quality trimming at Q25, MiXCR clonotype calling, in-frame beta chains only. Rows are unified per CDR3 protein, each entry keeping the most common DNA and genes. TCRdb, not the original authors, processed these V and J calls. This sample is represented by hundreds of thousands of distinct CDR3 sequences; over 35% of them were singletons. Together, the top ten hold roughly 31% of the sample.

On the study overall, not on this receptor specifically: Most expanded thyroid clonotypes (frequency above 0.001) were also detected in blood, a finding suggesting that blood repertoires may reflect thyroid immune responses. A model built on a 13 V-J signature distinguished ophthalmopathy from stable hyperthyroidism, reaching about 89% sensitivity and around 81% specificity in cross-validation and 80%/75% in testing. No statistical method was used to fix the sample size in advance, and group allocation was not hidden from the investigators. In validation, the model predicted progression to ophthalmopathy a median of about 6 months before onset, with approximately 70% sensitivity and 72.22% specificity.

Stable Graves' hyperthyroidism was defined as no progression to ophthalmopathy during 18 months of follow-up. Hyperthyroidism patients were aged 18 to 65 years and newly diagnosed, with disease duration of less than 2 months. Any patient with an uncontrolled infection, another autoimmune disease, pregnancy or lactation was excluded. Diagnoses were based on clinical symptoms, serum thyroxine and TRAb, thyroid ultrasound and orbital computed tomography. PBMCs were separated from roughly 9.6 ml of fresh peripheral blood using Ficoll-Paque density gradient centrifugation. Trizol reagent was used to extract total RNA, and RNA quality was then checked on an Agilent 2100 Bioanalyzer. Of note for this clonotype: Its antigen specificity is not known. Base qualities are not recorded, but no much larger clone differs from it by a single base.

The receptor chain draws on TRBV7-9 and TRBJ1-3, with the D gene too uncertain to name. The sample taken for sequencing was blood. This sequence was found in a woman aged 40 to 50 with Graves' hyperthyroidism. The CDR3 has the sequence CASSQGRTGNTIYF. The nucleotide sequence reads TGTGCCAGCAGCCAAGGGAGGACTGGAAACACCATATATTTT. With the rest looked up from the reference TRBV7-9 and TRBJ1-3 genes rather than sequenced, the full variable domain is DTGVSQNPRHKITKRGQNVTFRCDPISEHNRLYWYRQTLGQGPEFLTYFQNEAQLEKSRLLSDRFSAERPKGSFSTLEIQRTEQGDSAMYLCASSQGRTGNTIYFGEGSWLTVV.